The rows below give T cell receptor beta chains drawn from one sample of a study of shared clonotypes between healthy human individuals. Data came from immunoSEQ multiplex PCR; TCRdb stores just in-frame clones and leaves some out. The repertoire consists of 1,500,000 or so clones, with approximately 98.5% occurring once and the leading ten covering approximately 0.38%. Source material: naive CD4+ T cells sorted from blood. All receptors derive from a man aged 25-45 years in good health. The CDR3 runs from the conserved cysteine through the conserved F or W. The order of the fields is D gene, clone size, V gene, J gene, CDR3 length, CDR3 DNA, CDR3 protein. D genes are given only for firm matches. Expanded clones get a size class; other rows say once, few or many, or leave the size out.

d_call: TRBD2; clone_size: .; v_call: TRBV6-4; j_call: TRBJ2-3; cdr3_length: 15; cdr3_nt: TGTGCCAGCAGTGAAAAGTTAGCGGGGGGGACTACGCAGTATTTT; cdr3_aa: CASSEKLAGGTTQYF
d_call: TRBD2; clone_size: .; v_call: TRBV18; j_call: TRBJ2-7; cdr3_length: 17; cdr3_nt: TGTGCCAGCTCACCACTAAGTAGGACTAGCGGGGACTACGAGCAGTACTTC; cdr3_aa: CASSPLSRTSGDYEQYF
d_call: .; clone_size: .; v_call: TRBV5-1; j_call: TRBJ2-7; cdr3_length: 12; cdr3_nt: TGCGCCAGCAGCTTATCAGAGTACGAGCAGTACTTC; cdr3_aa: CASSLSEYEQYF
d_call: TRBD1; clone_size: .; v_call: TRBV6-1; j_call: TRBJ1-5; cdr3_length: 15; cdr3_nt: TGTGCCAGCAGTGAAGTGGAGACAGGGGGTCAGCCCCAGCATTTT; cdr3_aa: CASSEVETGGQPQHF
d_call: TRBD1; clone_size: once; v_call: TRBV5-1; j_call: TRBJ2-2; cdr3_length: 18; cdr3_nt: TGCGCCAGCAGCTTGTGGGCCCCGGGACAGGGGTACACCGGGGAGCTGTTTTTT; cdr3_aa: CASSLWAPGQGYTGELFF
d_call: .; clone_size: .; v_call: TRBV28; j_call: TRBJ2-7; cdr3_length: 19; cdr3_nt: TGTGCCAGCAGTTTATTAGGAGGGGGGCTAGGAGGTCGAACCTACGAGCAGTACTTC; cdr3_aa: CASSLLGGGLGGRTYEQYF
d_call: .; clone_size: .; v_call: TRBV29-1; j_call: TRBJ2-7; cdr3_length: 12; cdr3_nt: TGCAGCGTTGTTGGGGATAGCTACGAGCAGTACTTC; cdr3_aa: CSVVGDSYEQYF
d_call: TRBD2; clone_size: .; v_call: TRBV29-1; j_call: TRBJ2-3; cdr3_length: 14; cdr3_nt: TGCAGCGTTGAGGCTAGCGGGAGTGCAGATACGCAGTATTTT; cdr3_aa: CSVEASGSADTQYF
d_call: TRBD1; clone_size: .; v_call: TRBV28; j_call: TRBJ2-7; cdr3_length: 14; cdr3_nt: TGTGCCAGCAGTTCGGACAGGGCCTCCTACGAGCAGTACTTC; cdr3_aa: CASSSDRASYEQYF
d_call: TRBD2; clone_size: .; v_call: TRBV5-1; j_call: TRBJ2-1; cdr3_length: 17; cdr3_nt: TGCGCCAGCAGCTTGGCCGCTGGACTAGCGTCGTACAATGAGCAGTTCTTC; cdr3_aa: CASSLAAGLASYNEQFF
d_call: .; clone_size: once; v_call: TRBV7-3; j_call: TRBJ1-1; cdr3_length: 13; cdr3_nt: TGTGCCAGCAGCAGGGACATGAACACTGAAGCTTTCTTT; cdr3_aa: CASSRDMNTEAFF
d_call: .; clone_size: .; v_call: TRBV5-1; j_call: TRBJ2-1; cdr3_length: 16; cdr3_nt: TGCGCCAGCACCCCCGAGGCGTCGAGCTCCTACAATGAGCAGTTCTTC; cdr3_aa: CASTPEASSSYNEQFF
d_call: TRBD2; clone_size: .; v_call: TRBV18; j_call: TRBJ2-2; cdr3_length: 16; cdr3_nt: TGTGCCAGCTCACCAGCGACTAGCGGGAGAACCGGGGAGCTGTTTTTT; cdr3_aa: CASSPATSGRTGELFF
d_call: .; clone_size: .; v_call: TRBV7-2; j_call: TRBJ1-5; cdr3_length: 14; cdr3_nt: TGTGCCAGCAGCTTCGAATATAGCAATCAGCCCCAGCATTTT; cdr3_aa: CASSFEYSNQPQHF
d_call: .; clone_size: .; v_call: TRBV6-1; j_call: TRBJ2-3; cdr3_length: 15; cdr3_nt: TGTGCCAGCAGTGAACACAGGGTGGAGTCTGCTACGCAGTATTTT; cdr3_aa: CASSEHRVESATQYF
d_call: .; clone_size: .; v_call: TRBV18; j_call: TRBJ1-5; cdr3_length: 14; cdr3_nt: TGTGCCAGTTCAACCGGAGGGTATCATCAGCCCCAGCATTTT; cdr3_aa: CASSTGGYHQPQHF
d_call: TRBD2; clone_size: .; v_call: TRBV6-1; j_call: TRBJ2-2; cdr3_length: 18; cdr3_nt: TGTGCCAGCAGTGAAGCTGTCCTAGCGGGAGGGTACACCGGGGAGCTGTTTTTT; cdr3_aa: CASSEAVLAGGYTGELFF
d_call: TRBD2; clone_size: .; v_call: TRBV28; j_call: TRBJ2-7; cdr3_length: 15; cdr3_nt: TGTGCCAGCACGGGGTCCGGGACTAGCGGCTACGAGCAGTACTTC; cdr3_aa: CASTGSGTSGYEQYF
d_call: TRBD1; clone_size: once; v_call: TRBV23-1; j_call: TRBJ2-7; cdr3_length: 22; cdr3_nt: TGCGCCAGCAGTCAATCCTCCGGGGTGGGGCAGGGGGCGAATCGTAGTCCCTACGAGCAGTACTTC; cdr3_aa: CASSQSSGVGQGANRSPYEQYF
d_call: .; clone_size: .; v_call: TRBV9; j_call: TRBJ2-1; cdr3_length: 14; cdr3_nt: TGTGCCAGCAGCGTAGCTTCGGCTAGCAATGAGCAGTTCTTC; cdr3_aa: CASSVASASNEQFF
d_call: TRBD2; clone_size: .; v_call: TRBV5-1; j_call: TRBJ2-1; cdr3_length: 18; cdr3_nt: TGCGCCAGCAGCTTGCCTAGCGGGAGGGAGAACTCCTACAATGAGCAGTTCTTC; cdr3_aa: CASSLPSGRENSYNEQFF
d_call: TRBD1; clone_size: .; v_call: TRBV7-3; j_call: TRBJ2-7; cdr3_length: 17; cdr3_nt: TGTGCCAGCAGCTTAACGGGCTCGGACAGGGGGTTGAACGAGCAGTACTTC; cdr3_aa: CASSLTGSDRGLNEQYF
d_call: .; clone_size: .; v_call: TRBV11-2; j_call: TRBJ1-1; cdr3_length: 15; cdr3_nt: TGTGCCAGCAGCTTAGATGCAGGGGCGAACACTGAAGCTTTCTTT; cdr3_aa: CASSLDAGANTEAFF
d_call: TRBD2; clone_size: .; v_call: TRBV11-1; j_call: TRBJ2-7; cdr3_length: 15; cdr3_nt: TGTGCCAGCAGCTTAGCTCTAGCGGGAGGCTACGAGCAGTACTTC; cdr3_aa: CASSLALAGGYEQYF
d_call: .; clone_size: once; v_call: TRBV5-1; j_call: TRBJ1-2; cdr3_length: 13; cdr3_nt: TGCGCCAGCAGCTTACAGGGTAACTATGGCTACACCTTC; cdr3_aa: CASSLQGNYGYTF
d_call: .; clone_size: .; v_call: TRBV11-2; j_call: TRBJ1-2; cdr3_length: 12; cdr3_nt: TGTGCCAGCAGTCGTGAGGGCTATGGCTACACCTTC; cdr3_aa: CASSREGYGYTF
d_call: .; clone_size: .; v_call: TRBV29-1; j_call: TRBJ2-3; cdr3_length: 12; cdr3_nt: TGCAGCGCTTGGGGCGGCACAGATACGCAGTATTTT; cdr3_aa: CSAWGGTDTQYF
d_call: .; clone_size: .; v_call: TRBV27; j_call: TRBJ2-1; cdr3_length: 16; cdr3_nt: TGTGCCAGCAGTTTATTGAGGGGGGTTGGCTACAATGAGCAGTTCTTC; cdr3_aa: CASSLLRGVGYNEQFF
d_call: .; clone_size: .; v_call: TRBV15; j_call: TRBJ2-1; cdr3_length: 11; cdr3_nt: TGTGCCACCAGCAGAGACGGTAGTCCGTTCTTC; cdr3_aa: CATSRDGSPFF
d_call: .; clone_size: once; v_call: TRBV7-9; j_call: TRBJ2-1; cdr3_length: 12; cdr3_nt: TGTGCCAGCAGGCTCGGTGGTAATGAGCAGTTCTTC; cdr3_aa: CASRLGGNEQFF
d_call: TRBD2; clone_size: once; v_call: TRBV6-5; j_call: TRBJ2-1; cdr3_length: 15; cdr3_nt: TGTGCCAGCAGCCGAAGCGGGGGTTCCTACAATGAGCAGTTCTTC; cdr3_aa: CASSRSGGSYNEQFF
d_call: .; clone_size: .; v_call: TRBV5-1; j_call: TRBJ1-2; cdr3_length: 16; cdr3_nt: TGCGCCAGCAGCTTGGAAGGGCCGCGGGAGGACTATGGCTACACCTTC; cdr3_aa: CASSLEGPREDYGYTF
d_call: TRBD2; clone_size: .; v_call: TRBV11-2; j_call: TRBJ2-3; cdr3_length: 15; cdr3_nt: TGTGCCAGCAGCCTTACCGGGACTAGCGGGAGAGCGCAGTATTTT; cdr3_aa: CASSLTGTSGRAQYF
d_call: .; clone_size: .; v_call: TRBV5-1; j_call: TRBJ2-7; cdr3_length: 13; cdr3_nt: TGCGCCAGCAGCTCTGGGAATAGGTACGAGCAGTACTTC; cdr3_aa: CASSSGNRYEQYF
d_call: .; clone_size: .; v_call: TRBV19; j_call: TRBJ2-7; cdr3_length: 13; cdr3_nt: TGTGCCAGTAGTCCCTCCAGGGGTCTGGAGCAGTACTTC; cdr3_aa: CASSPSRGLEQYF
d_call: .; clone_size: .; v_call: TRBV29-1; j_call: TRBJ2-5; cdr3_length: 14; cdr3_nt: TGCAGCGTTGGGGGGCGGGCCCGACAAGAGACCCAGTACTTC; cdr3_aa: CSVGGRARQETQYF
d_call: .; clone_size: .; v_call: TRBV21-1; j_call: TRBJ1-5; cdr3_length: 19; cdr3_nt: TGTGCCAGCAGCAAAGTCCAGGCCCGCAGAGATGATAGCAATCAGCCCCAGCATTTT; cdr3_aa: CASSKVQARRDDSNQPQHF
d_call: .; clone_size: .; v_call: TRBV5-6; j_call: TRBJ2-7; cdr3_length: 16; cdr3_nt: TGTGCCAGCAGCTTGGCCACATCCCGTACCGTATACGAGCAGTACTTC; cdr3_aa: CASSLATSRTVYEQYF
d_call: .; clone_size: .; v_call: TRBV5-1; j_call: TRBJ1-2; cdr3_length: 14; cdr3_nt: TGCGCCAGCAGTCTGCCAGACGGCAGCTATGGCTACACCTTC; cdr3_aa: CASSLPDGSYGYTF
d_call: .; clone_size: .; v_call: TRBV5-1; j_call: TRBJ2-2; cdr3_length: 16; cdr3_nt: TGCGCCAGCAGCCCTGGATGGCAGGGCTACACCGGGGAGCTGTTTTTT; cdr3_aa: CASSPGWQGYTGELFF
d_call: .; clone_size: .; v_call: TRBV18; j_call: TRBJ1-1; cdr3_length: 12; cdr3_nt: TGTGCCAGCTCCAAAATACCCGGTGAAGCTTTCTTT; cdr3_aa: CASSKIPGEAFF
d_call: TRBD1; clone_size: .; v_call: TRBV10-3; j_call: TRBJ1-5; cdr3_length: 16; cdr3_nt: TGTGCCATCAGTGAGTATGGGGACAGAGTCAATCAGCCCCAGCATTTT; cdr3_aa: CAISEYGDRVNQPQHF
d_call: .; clone_size: .; v_call: TRBV19; j_call: TRBJ2-5; cdr3_length: 16; cdr3_nt: TGTGCCAGTAGTATAGCCTGGGGCAGGTTACAAGAGACCCAGTACTTC; cdr3_aa: CASSIAWGRLQETQYF
d_call: .; clone_size: once; v_call: TRBV27; j_call: TRBJ2-1; cdr3_length: 15; cdr3_nt: TGTGCCAGCAGTTTACTGGGACAATTAGTGAATGAGCAGTTCTTC; cdr3_aa: CASSLLGQLVNEQFF
d_call: .; clone_size: .; v_call: TRBV28; j_call: TRBJ2-3; cdr3_length: 13; cdr3_nt: TGTGCCAGCAGTCTCCCCCCCGCAGATACGCAGTATTTT; cdr3_aa: CASSLPPADTQYF
d_call: TRBD1; clone_size: .; v_call: TRBV5-4; j_call: TRBJ2-4; cdr3_length: 17; cdr3_nt: TGTGCCAGCAGCTGGGGTGCGACAGGGTCGAGCAGAAACATTCAGTACTTC; cdr3_aa: CASSWGATGSSRNIQYF
d_call: .; clone_size: .; v_call: TRBV5-1; j_call: TRBJ2-5; cdr3_length: 16; cdr3_nt: TGCGCCAGCAGCTTGGACCCTCCCAGGGTACAAGAGACCCAGTACTTC; cdr3_aa: CASSLDPPRVQETQYF
d_call: TRBD1; clone_size: once; v_call: TRBV5-1; j_call: TRBJ2-2; cdr3_length: 14; cdr3_nt: TGCGCCAGCAGCCCGGGACAGGGATTGGAGGAGCTGTTTTTT; cdr3_aa: CASSPGQGLEELFF
d_call: TRBD2; clone_size: .; v_call: TRBV14; j_call: TRBJ2-7; cdr3_length: 18; cdr3_nt: TGTGCCAGCAGCCAAGTCTCGGGACTAGCGGGAGGGCTCTACGAGCAGTACTTC; cdr3_aa: CASSQVSGLAGGLYEQYF